These 14 T cell receptor beta chains were all obtained from the same sample, sequenced in a study of early T cells in non-severe SARS-CoV-2 infection. TCRdb fed the 5' RACE reads into MiXCR, producing one record per CDR3 protein. The table records around 67,000 distinct CDR3 sequences, roughly 10% of them present only once. Sequences were obtained from whole blood. The receptors were gathered from an adult who was a healthcare worker with PCR-confirmed SARS-CoV-2 infection or an uninfected control (not recorded which).

Ten or more counts support this clonotype. In DNA, the CDR3 is TGTGCCAGCAGCCCGGGCTACAATGAGCAGTTCTTC. Translated: CASSPGYNEQFF. This chain connects TRBV7-3 to TRBJ2-1; D is ambiguous. The V and J ends lost 5 bases and 3 bases respectively, with 5 bases between them. This CDR3 contains 12 residues. Per germline, CDR1 SGHTA and CDR2 FQGTGA. The whole variable domain, remainder taken from reference TRBV7-3 and TRBJ2-1, is GAGVSQTPSNKVTEKGKYVELRCDPISGHTALYWYRQSLGQGPEFLIYFQGTGAADDSGLPNDRFFAVRPEGSVSTLKIQRTERGDSAVYLCASSPGYNEQFFGPGTRLTVL.

This rearrangement joins TRBV10-3 to TRBJ2-7; D call uncertain. In germline, CDR1 is ENHRY, CDR2 SYGVKD. CDR3 length: 12 amino acids. V was trimmed by 0 bases and J by 7 bases, leaving 7 bases between them. This chain's CDR3 is CAISESLGEQYF. CDR3 nucleotides: TGTGCCATCAGTGAGTCCCTAGGGGAGCAGTACTTC.

This chain links TRBV7-2 with TRBJ2-7; D may match TRBD1 or TRBD2 (6 bases each). Germline V lookup: CDR1 SGHTA, CDR2 FQGNSA. V was pared by 1 base and J by 3 bases, with 22 bases between. The CDR3 length is 18 residues. CDR3 nucleotides: TGTGCCAGCAGCTTAGTAGGGGGAGGAGGGATATTATTCTACGAGCAGTACTTC. This codes for CASSLVGGGGILFYEQYF.

In this sample, this clonotype turned up many times. The chain recombines TRBV14 with TRBJ2-2; 8 bases are shared with TRBD1. J was trimmed by 8 bases and V by 6 bases; bases with no gene match: 11. The CDR3 totals 15 residues. Germline lookup yields CDR1 SGHDN and CDR2 FVKESK. Here the CDR3 DNA reads TGTGCCAGCAGGGCGGGACAGGCCCGTCTAGGGGAGCTGTTTTTT. Encoded protein: CASRAGQARLGELFF.

The genes are TRBV11-1 and TRBJ2-1; 10 bases align to TRBD2. Trimming at V came to 2 bases and at J to 7 bases, leaving 8 bases not matched to a gene. The CDR3 loop spans 16 amino acids. The germline gives CDR1 SGHAT, CDR2 FQDESV (reference sequence). The CDR3 DNA reads TGTGCCAGCAGCTTACGCCTAGCGGGAGTGGTGAATGAGCAGTTCTTC. Its protein is CASSLRLAGVVNEQFF.

This clonotype was observed at least ten times. In DNA, the CDR3 is TGTGCCAGCAGCTTAATCTCCGGCAGTAATGAAGCTTTCTTT. Translating it yields CASSLISGSNEAFF. The chain recombines TRBV7-3 with TRBJ1-1; D ambiguous. CDR3 length: 14 residues. Trimming cost V 1 base and J 7 bases, with 13 bases left between them. Germline V CDR1 and CDR2: SGHTA, FQGTGA.

The chain recombines TRBV5-1 with TRBJ2-5; D call uncertain. Germline loops: CDR1 SGHRS, CDR2 YFSETQ. The CDR3 spans 15 residues. V shed 5 bases and J shed 5 bases, with 19 bases lying between them. In DNA form, the CDR3 reads TGCGCCAGCAGTTACACGGCCCGGCGATTGGAGACCCAGTACTTC. It encodes CASSYTARRLETQYF.

This clonotype occurred a few times. It is unclear where the CDR3 begins or ends on the DNA, so no DNA is shown, and the CDR3 is as TCRdb lists it. The rearrangement joins TRBV7-6 to TRBJ1-4; the table names TRBD1, a call not compared with the DNA. Germline V gene sequence: CDR1 SGHVS, CDR2 FNYEAQ. Termini included, the CDR3 measures 24 amino acids. This chain's CDR3 is CASSGDRGEKLFFGSGTQRKKLFF.

This clonotype was recorded at least ten times. The V gene is TRBV10-3, the J gene TRBJ2-5, with unresolved D. With 0 bases removed from V and 2 bases from J, the gap between germline ends came to 10 bases. Germline CDR1 and CDR2: ENHRY and SYGVKD. The CDR3 is 15 amino acids. CDR3 amino acids: CAISESRGVQETQYF. As DNA, the CDR3 is TGTGCCATCAGTGAGTCTCGCGGTGTACAAGAGACCCAGTACTTC.

This clonotype has ten or more counts. The CDR3 nucleotides read TGTGCCAGCACCCCTCCCTTCCGTCTGTCCCTCGATAATGAGCAGTTCTTC. Translated: CASTPPFRLSLDNEQFF. This chain links TRBV7-9 with TRBJ2-1; D is undetermined. Trimming took off 7 bases at V and 7 bases at J, with 26 bases between the two ends. The CDR3 has 17 amino acids. In germline, CDR1 is SEHNR, CDR2 FQNEAQ (reference sequence).

This chain uses TRBV29-1 with TRBJ1-1; no firm D call. The ends were cut back, 4 bases at V and 7 bases at J, with 19 bases in the middle. Per the germline V gene, CDR1 is SQVTM and CDR2 is ANQGSEA. The CDR3 length is 14 residues. This CDR3 reads CSVVKGRVSSEAFF. CDR3 DNA: TGCAGCGTTGTGAAGGGAAGGGTCTCGAGTGAAGCTTTCTTT.

A remark on this clonotype: Because the CDR3 is missing its conserved closing phenylalanine or tryptophan, this is likely a read error. This sequence joins TRBV6-5 and TRBJ2-5; 10 bases line up with TRBD2. This CDR3 is 14 amino acids long. Germline trimming cut 6 bases from V and 2 bases from J; bases unmatched to any gene: 3. The germline V gene encodes CDR1 MNHEY and CDR2 SVGAGI. The CDR3 sequence: CASSEAGGQETQYS. The CDR3 nucleotides read TGTGCCAGCAGCGAAGCGGGGGGGCAAGAGACCCAGTACTCC.

This clonotype was seen at least ten times. The chain recombines TRBV5-1 with TRBJ1-2; D may be TRBD1 (6 bases). V lost 0 bases to trimming and J lost 5 bases, with 11 bases between them. This CDR3 has 14 amino acids. Germline V gives CDR1 SGHRS, CDR2 YFSETQ. CDR3 loop: CASSLEGTQYGYTF. CDR3 coding DNA: TGCGCCAGCAGCTTGGAAGGGACACAATATGGCTACACCTTC.

This clonotype occurred many times. This chain links TRBV19 with TRBJ2-1; 7 nucleotides match TRBD2. V was pared by 6 bases and J by 6 bases, with 11 bases of the junction left unmatched. The CDR3 is 15 residues long. Germline CDR1 reads LNHDA; CDR2 reads SQIVND (reference sequence). The CDR3 is CASRALGGSVNEQFF. The CDR3 bases are TGTGCCAGTAGGGCCCTAGGCGGGAGCGTCAATGAGCAGTTCTTC.